The sequence of this T cell receptor beta chain was determined in a study of siplizumab effects on memory and regulatory T cells. Broader study findings: The study found that mappable alloreactive CD4+ clones averaged around 69% Treg-derived with siplizumab and under 35% in controls. Siplizumab cultures yielded proliferating Tregs whose suppressive function was not confirmed.

Per sample, the assay covered roughly 10^5 TCR templates. The table came from immunoSEQ multiplex PCR; TCRdb's copy has only in-frame clones and leaves some out. The table lists more than 85,000 clones, 80% to 90% of them singletons. Germline V gene lookup returns CDR1 SGHNT and CDR2 YENEEA. Trimming removed 7 bases from V and 7 bases from J, with 16 bases in between. This CDR3 is built from 13 residues. A word on this clone: Its specificity is not known.

The sequencing sample was made of CD4+ T cells sorted from blood. The receptor was isolated from a human donor in good health. The chain combines TRBV11-3 with TRBJ1-2; D perhaps matches TRBD1 (5 bases). The CDR3 DNA reads as TGTGCCAGCAACCATCTGGCAGGGACTGGCTACACCTTC. Amino acid sequence: CASNHLAGTGYTF.